Sequencing of this T cell receptor beta chain was carried out in a study of T cells after posttransplantation cyclophosphamide. Study results and caveats: TRB overlap between skin or GI tissue T cells and blood was limited. Later blood repertoires were often dominated by clones from the donor CD8+ memory compartment. Recipient CMV seropositivity and CMV reactivation strongly tracked TRB clonality.

This clone was picked up a small number of times. The antigen remains undetermined. Treatment was busulfan-fludarabine conditioning, a marrow graft, and cyclophosphamide on days +3 and +4. This table comes from immunoSEQ multiplex PCR, and its TCRdb copy is limited to in-frame clones, with some not included. Among some 3,300 clones listed, roughly three quarters were seen once. Trimming took off 5 bases at V and 0 bases at J, with 12 bases between the two ends. The CDR3 covers 16 residues. Germline CDR1 SGHRS, CDR2 YFSETQ. This sequence was found in a male patient aged 60-69 years who received an allogeneic stem cell transplant from a related donor and was CMV-positive. Some T cells may be graft donor cells. The chain couples TRBV5-1 to TRBJ1-6; D gene ambiguous. The specimen comprised PBMCs, sampled about 190 days after allogeneic stem cell transplant with posttransplant cyclophosphamide. The CDR3 is CASRNSQSSYNSPLHF. In nucleotides, the CDR3 is TGCGCCAGCAGAAACAGCCAGAGCTCCTATAATTCACCCCTCCACTTT.